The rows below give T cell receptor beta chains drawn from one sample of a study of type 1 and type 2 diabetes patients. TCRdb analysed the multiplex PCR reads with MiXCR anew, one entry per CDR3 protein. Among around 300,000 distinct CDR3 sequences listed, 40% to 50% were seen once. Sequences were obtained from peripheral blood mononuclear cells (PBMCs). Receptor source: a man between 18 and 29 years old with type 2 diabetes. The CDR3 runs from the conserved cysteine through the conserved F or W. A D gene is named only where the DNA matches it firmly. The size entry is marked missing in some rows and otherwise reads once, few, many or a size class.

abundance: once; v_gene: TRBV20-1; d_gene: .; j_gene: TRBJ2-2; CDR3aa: CSAGGPVGELFF; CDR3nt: TGCAGTGCTGGGGGTCCGGTCGGGGAGCTGTTTTTT
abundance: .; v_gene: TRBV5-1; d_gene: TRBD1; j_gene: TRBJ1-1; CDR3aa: CASSLVAGGRTEAFF; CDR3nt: TGCGCCAGCAGCTTGGTGGCAGGGGGCAGGACTGAAGCTTTCTTT
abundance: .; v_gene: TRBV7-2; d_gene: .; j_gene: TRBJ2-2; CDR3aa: CASSPSPYTGELFF; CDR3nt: TGTGCCAGCAGCCCCTCGCCCTACACCGGGGAGCTGTTTTTT
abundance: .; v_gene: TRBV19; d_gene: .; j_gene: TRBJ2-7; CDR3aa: CASSPPLAAGDLSYEQYF; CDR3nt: TGCGCCAGTAGTCCTCCTCTAGCGGCAGGGGACCTCTCCTACGAGCAGTACTTC
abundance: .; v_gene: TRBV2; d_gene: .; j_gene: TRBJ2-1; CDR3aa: CASIAAYNEQFF; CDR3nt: TGTGCCAGCATAGCGGCTTACAATGAGCAGTTCTTC
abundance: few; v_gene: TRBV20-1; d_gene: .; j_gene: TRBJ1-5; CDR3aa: CSATRGQTYSNQPQHF; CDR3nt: TGCAGTGCTACCCGTGGGCAGACCTATAGCAATCAGCCCCAGCATTTT
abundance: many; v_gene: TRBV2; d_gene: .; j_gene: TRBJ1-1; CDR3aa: CASSERMSEAFF; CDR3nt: TGTGCCAGCAGTGAACGAATGAGTGAAGCTTTCTTT
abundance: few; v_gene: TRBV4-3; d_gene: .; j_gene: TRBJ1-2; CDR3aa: CASSQDAGTFYGYTF; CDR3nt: TGCGCCAGCAGCCAAGATGCAGGGACCTTCTATGGCTACACCTTC
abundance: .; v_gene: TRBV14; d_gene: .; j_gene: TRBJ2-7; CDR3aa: CASSFYGGARNLEQYF; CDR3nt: TGTGCCAGCAGCTTTTATGGCGGTGCGAGGAATCTCGAGCAGTACTTC
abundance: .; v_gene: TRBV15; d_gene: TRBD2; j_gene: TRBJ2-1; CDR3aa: CATSTTIGREVDEQFF; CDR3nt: TGTGCCACCAGCACTACAATCGGGAGGGAGGTGGATGAGCAGTTCTTC
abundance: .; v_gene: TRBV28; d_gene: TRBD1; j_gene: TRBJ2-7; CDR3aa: CASSRQGYTYEQYF; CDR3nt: TGTGCCAGCAGTCGACAGGGCTATACCTACGAGCAGTACTTC
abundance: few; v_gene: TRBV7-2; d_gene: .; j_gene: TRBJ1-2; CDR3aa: CASSLMSDFKVGYTF; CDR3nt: TGTGCCAGCAGCTTAATGTCCGACTTTAAGGTTGGCTACACCTTC
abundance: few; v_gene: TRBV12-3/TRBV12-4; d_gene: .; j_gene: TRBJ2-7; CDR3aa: CASSLGHYEQYF; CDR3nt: TGTGCCAGCAGTTTAGGGCACTACGAGCAGTACTTC
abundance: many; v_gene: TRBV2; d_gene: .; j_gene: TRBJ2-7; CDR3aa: CASSDPALSYEQYF; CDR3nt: TGTGCCAGCAGTGATCCAGCCCTCTCCTACGAGCAGTACTTC
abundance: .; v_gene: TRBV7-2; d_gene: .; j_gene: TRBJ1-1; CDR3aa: CASRGWTGAEAFF; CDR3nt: TGTGCCAGCAGAGGGTGGACCGGGGCTGAAGCTTTCTTT
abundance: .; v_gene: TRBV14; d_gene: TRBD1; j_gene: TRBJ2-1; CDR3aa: CASSRARDRVYNEQFF; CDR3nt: TGTGCCAGCAGCAGAGCCCGGGACAGGGTCTACAATGAGCAGTTCTTC
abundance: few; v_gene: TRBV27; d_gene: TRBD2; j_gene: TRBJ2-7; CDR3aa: CASSFSGEPYEQYF; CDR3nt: TGTGCCAGCAGTTTTAGCGGGGAACCCTACGAGCAGTACTTC
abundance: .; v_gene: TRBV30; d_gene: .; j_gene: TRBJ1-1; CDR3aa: CAWSRGRGWNLMNTEAFF; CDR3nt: TGTGCCTGGAGTAGGGGTCGAGGGTGGAATTTGATGAACACTGAAGCTTTCTTT
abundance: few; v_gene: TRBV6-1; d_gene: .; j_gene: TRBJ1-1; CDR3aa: CASSALGAGFEAFF; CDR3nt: TGTGCCAGCAGTGCCCTCGGTGCAGGTTTTGAAGCTTTCTTT
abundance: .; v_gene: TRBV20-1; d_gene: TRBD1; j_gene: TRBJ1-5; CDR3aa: CSAYARGQGTQPQHF; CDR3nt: TGCAGTGCATATGCCCGGGGACAGGGGACTCAGCCCCAGCATTTT
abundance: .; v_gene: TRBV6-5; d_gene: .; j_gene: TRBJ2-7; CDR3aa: CASSFSSVPSYEQYF; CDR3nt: TGTGCCAGCAGTTTCTCCTCAGTACCTTCCTACGAGCAGTACTTC
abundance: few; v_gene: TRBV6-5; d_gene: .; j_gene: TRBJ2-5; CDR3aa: CASSYSTPPMAGETQYF; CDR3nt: TGTGCCAGCAGTTACTCGACCCCCCCAATGGCCGGGGAGACCCAGTACTTC
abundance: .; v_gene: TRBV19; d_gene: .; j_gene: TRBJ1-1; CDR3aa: CASRNDRNTEAFF; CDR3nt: TGTGCCAGTAGGAATGACCGAAACACTGAAGCTTTCTTT
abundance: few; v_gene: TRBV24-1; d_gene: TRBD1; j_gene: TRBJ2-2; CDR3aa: CATSATPGTGFANTGELFF; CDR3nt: TGTGCCACCAGTGCCACTCCCGGGACAGGCTTCGCGAACACCGGGGAGCTGTTTTTT
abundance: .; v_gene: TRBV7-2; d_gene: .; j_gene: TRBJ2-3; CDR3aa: CASSLAGPTDTQYF; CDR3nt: TGTGCCAGCAGCTTAGCGGGGCCCACAGATACGCAGTATTTT
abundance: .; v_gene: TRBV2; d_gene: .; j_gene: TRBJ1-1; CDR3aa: CASSGQEVRDTEAFF; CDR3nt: TGTGCCAGCAGTGGACAGGAGGTAAGGGACACTGAAGCTTTCTTT
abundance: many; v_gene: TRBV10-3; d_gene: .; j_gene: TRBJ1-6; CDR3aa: CAISERQGGSPLHF; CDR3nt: TGTGCCATCAGTGAACGGCAGGGAGGTTCACCCCTCCACTTT
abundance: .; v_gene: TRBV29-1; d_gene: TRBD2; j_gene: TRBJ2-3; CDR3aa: CSVEERFKDAGGTDTQYF; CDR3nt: TGCAGCGTTGAAGAACGTTTTAAGGATGCGGGAGGTACAGATACGCAGTATTTT
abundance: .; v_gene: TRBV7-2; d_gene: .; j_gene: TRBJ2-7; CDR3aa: CASSLGRSFYEQYF; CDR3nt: TGTGCCAGCAGCCTGGGACGCAGCTTCTACGAGCAGTACTTC
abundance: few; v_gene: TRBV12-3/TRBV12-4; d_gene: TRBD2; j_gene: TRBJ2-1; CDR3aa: CASSPGTSGSTYNEQFF; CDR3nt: TGTGCCAGCAGTCCGGGGACTAGCGGGAGCACCTACAATGAGCAGTTCTTC
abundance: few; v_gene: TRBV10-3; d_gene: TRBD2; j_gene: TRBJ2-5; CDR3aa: CAISDYSGRGETQYF; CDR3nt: TGTGCCATCAGTGATTATAGCGGGAGAGGGGAGACCCAGTACTTC
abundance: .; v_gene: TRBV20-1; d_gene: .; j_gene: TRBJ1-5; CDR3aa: CSAGKQGFPQPQHF; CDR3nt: TGCAGTGCGGGTAAACAGGGTTTCCCTCAGCCCCAGCATTTT
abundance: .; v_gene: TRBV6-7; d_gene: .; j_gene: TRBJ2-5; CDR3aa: CASSYRLYPQETQYF; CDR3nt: TGTGCCAGCAGTTACCGACTCTACCCACAAGAGACCCAGTACTTC
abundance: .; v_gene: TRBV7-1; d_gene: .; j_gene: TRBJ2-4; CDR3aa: CASSYGGVAKNIQYF; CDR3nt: TGTGCCAGCAGCTATGGCGGAGTAGCCAAAAACATTCAGTACTTC
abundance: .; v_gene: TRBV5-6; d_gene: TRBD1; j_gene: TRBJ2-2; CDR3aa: CASSDRDAGELFF; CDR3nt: TGTGCCAGCAGCGACAGGGACGCCGGGGAGCTGTTTTTT
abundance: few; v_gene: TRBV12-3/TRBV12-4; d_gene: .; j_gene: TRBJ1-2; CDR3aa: CASRTRDTYGYTF; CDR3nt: TGTGCCAGCAGGACTAGGGACACCTATGGCTACACCTTC
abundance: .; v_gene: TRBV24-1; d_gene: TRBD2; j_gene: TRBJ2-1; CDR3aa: CATGTSGIDEQFF; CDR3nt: TGTGCCACCGGGACTAGCGGGATAGATGAGCAGTTCTTC
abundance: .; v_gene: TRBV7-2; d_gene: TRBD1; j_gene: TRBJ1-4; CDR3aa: CASSQIRDRPNGKLFF; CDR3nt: TGTGCCAGCAGCCAGATACGGGACAGACCTAATGGAAAACTGTTTTTT
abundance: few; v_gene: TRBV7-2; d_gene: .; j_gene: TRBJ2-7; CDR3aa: CASSLAGLRTYEQYF; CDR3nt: TGTGCCAGCAGCTTAGCCGGGCTCCGGACGTACGAGCAGTACTTC
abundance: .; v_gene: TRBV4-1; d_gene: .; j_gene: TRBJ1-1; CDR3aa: CASSQGLLVEAFF; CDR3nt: TGCGCCAGCAGCCAAGGGCTACTAGTTGAAGCTTTCTTT
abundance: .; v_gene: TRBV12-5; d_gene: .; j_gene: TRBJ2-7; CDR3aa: CASGLVPESEQYF; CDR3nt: TGTGCTAGTGGTTTGGTCCCGGAGAGCGAGCAGTACTTC
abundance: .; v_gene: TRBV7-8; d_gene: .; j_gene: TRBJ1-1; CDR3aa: CASSLVAYEAFF; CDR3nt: TGTGCCAGCAGCTTAGTGGCCTATGAAGCTTTCTTT
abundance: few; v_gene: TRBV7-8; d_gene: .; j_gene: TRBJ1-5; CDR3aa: CASSLAKRQFSNQPQHF; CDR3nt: TGTGCCAGCAGCTTAGCGAAACGACAGTTTAGCAATCAGCCCCAGCATTTT
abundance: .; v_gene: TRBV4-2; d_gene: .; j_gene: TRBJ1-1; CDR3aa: CASSLASWALSTEAFF; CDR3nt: TGTGCCAGCAGCTTAGCCTCCTGGGCGCTCAGCACTGAAGCTTTCTTT
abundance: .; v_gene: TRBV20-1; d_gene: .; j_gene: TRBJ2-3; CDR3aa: CSEALDGYTDTQYF; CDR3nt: TGCAGTGAAGCATTGGACGGCTACACAGATACGCAGTATTTT
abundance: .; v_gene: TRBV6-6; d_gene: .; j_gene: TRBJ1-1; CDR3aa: CASSGTGTYTEAFF; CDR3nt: TGTGCCAGCAGTGGAACCGGGACTTACACTGAAGCTTTCTTT
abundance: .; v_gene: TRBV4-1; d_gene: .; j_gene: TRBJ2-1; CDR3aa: CASSQETGRYNEQFF; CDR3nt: TGCGCCAGCAGCCAAGAAACAGGGCGGTACAATGAGCAGTTCTTC
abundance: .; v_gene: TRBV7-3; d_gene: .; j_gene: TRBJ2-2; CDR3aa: CASRLQGSGELFF; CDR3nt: TGTGCCAGCAGGCTTCAGGGGAGTGGGGAGCTGTTTTTT
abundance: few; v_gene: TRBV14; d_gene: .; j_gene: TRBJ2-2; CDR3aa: CASRTGNTGELFF; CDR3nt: TGCGCCAGCCGAACTGGAAACACCGGGGAGCTGTTTTTT
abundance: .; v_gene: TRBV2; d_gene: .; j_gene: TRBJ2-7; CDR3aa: CASRAEYEQYF; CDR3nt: TGTGCCAGCAGAGCCGAATACGAGCAGTACTTC
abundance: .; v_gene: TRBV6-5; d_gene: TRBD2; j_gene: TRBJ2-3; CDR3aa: CASSRTRGSTDTQYF; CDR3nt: TGTGCCAGCAGCAGGACTAGAGGGAGCACAGATACGCAGTATTTT
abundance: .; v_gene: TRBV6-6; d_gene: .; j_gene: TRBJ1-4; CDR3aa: CASSHSEKLFF; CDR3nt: TGTGCCAGCAGCCATAGTGAAAAACTGTTTTTT
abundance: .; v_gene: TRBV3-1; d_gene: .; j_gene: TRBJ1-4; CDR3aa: CASSLPTGNRGEKLFF; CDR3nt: TGTGCCAGCAGCCTCCCTACCGGGAACCGCGGAGAAAAACTGTTTTTT
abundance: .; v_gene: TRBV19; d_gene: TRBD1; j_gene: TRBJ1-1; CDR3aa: CASSSTQGYTEAFF; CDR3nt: TGTGCCAGTAGTAGCACACAGGGGTACACTGAAGCTTTCTTT
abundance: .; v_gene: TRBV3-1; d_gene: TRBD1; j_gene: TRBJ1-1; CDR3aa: CASRLGDSASRTEAFF; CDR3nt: TGTGCCAGCAGACTTGGGGACAGTGCCTCACGCACTGAAGCTTTCTTT
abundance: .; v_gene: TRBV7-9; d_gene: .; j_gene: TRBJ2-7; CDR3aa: CASSQGGQSYEQYF; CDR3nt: TGCGCCAGCAGCCAAGGGGGGCAGTCCTACGAGCAGTACTTC
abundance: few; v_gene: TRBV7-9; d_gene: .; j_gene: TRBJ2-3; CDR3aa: CASSQVDTQYF; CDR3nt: TGTGCCAGCAGCCAAGTAGATACGCAGTATTTT
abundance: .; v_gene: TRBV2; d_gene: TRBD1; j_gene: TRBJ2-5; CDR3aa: CASSNRDSQETQYF; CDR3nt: TGTGCCAGCAGTAATCGGGACAGCCAAGAGACCCAGTACTTC
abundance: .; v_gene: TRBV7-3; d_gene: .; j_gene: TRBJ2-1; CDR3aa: CASSFKTSNNEQFF; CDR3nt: TGTGCCAGCAGCTTTAAGACTAGTAACAATGAGCAGTTCTTC
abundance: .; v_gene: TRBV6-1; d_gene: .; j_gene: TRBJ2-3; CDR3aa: CASNNGGLDTQYF; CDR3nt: TGTGCCAGCAACAACGGGGGATTGGATACGCAGTATTTT